A single sample gave rise to the 28 T cell receptor beta chains below, sequenced in a study of blood T cell repertoires in COVID-19. Only in-frame clones appear in the TCRdb table, and some are missing; sequencing was by immunoSEQ multiplex PCR. The table records around 95,000 clones, 85% of them present only once. Sample: peripheral blood. These receptors came from a man aged 45-65 years with active or convalescent COVID-19.

Regarding this clone: The sample carries other DNA sequences with the same CDR3. The rearrangement joins TRBV18 to TRBJ1-2; TRBD1 matches at 8 bases. Germline loops: CDR1 KGHSH, CDR2 LQKENI. The CDR3 totals 13 residues. J was trimmed by 3 bases and V by 6 bases; bases with no gene match: 3. The DNA for the CDR3 is TGTGCCAGCTCCCCAGGGGGCGACTATGGCTACACCTTC. Its protein is CASSPGGDYGYTF.

The gene calls are TRBV7-3 and TRBJ2-2, with D tentatively TRBD2 (6 bases). Germline CDR1 reads SGHTA; CDR2 reads FQGTGA. The CDR3 extends over 13 amino acids. Trimming left V 8 bases short and J 3 bases short, with 10 bases between. CDR3 sequence reads: CASGLWDTGELFF. CDR3 nucleotides: TGTGCCAGCGGACTATGGGACACCGGGGAGCTGTTTTTT.

The CDR3 DNA reads as TGTGCCAGCAGCTTAAACACTGAAGCTTTCTTT. Its translation is CASSLNTEAFF. The chain has TRBV2 and TRBJ1-1, with D unclear. Germline values: CDR1 SNHLY, CDR2 FYNNEI. The CDR3 sequence is 11 residues long. Deletions cut 6 bases from V and 2 bases from J, with 4 bases between.

This CDR3 is CASSYSAGGSYEQYF. The CDR3 nucleotides are TGTGCCAGCAGTTACTCCGCGGGCGGGAGCTACGAGCAGTACTTC. This chain connects TRBV6-2 or TRBV6-3 to TRBJ2-7, with 7 bases aligning to TRBD2. This CDR3 region has 15 residues. V shed 0 bases and J 3 bases; nucleotides not matched to a gene: 5. CDR1 MNHEY and CDR2 SVGEGT come from the germline V gene.

The chain combines TRBV7-3 with TRBJ2-1, with 11 bases fitting TRBD2. In germline, CDR1 is SGHTA, CDR2 FQGTGA. The junction had 3 bases not matched to a gene; V was cut back by 5 bases and J by 3 bases. There are 15 residues in the CDR3. The CDR3 sequence: CASSPLAGGYNEQFF. The CDR3 DNA follows: TGTGCCAGCAGCCCCCTAGCGGGGGGCTACAATGAGCAGTTCTTC. Full variable domain (remainder filled in from reference TRBV7-3 and TRBJ2-1): GAGVSQTPSNKVTEKGKYVELRCDPISGHTALYWYRQSLGQGPEFLIYFQGTGAADDSGLPNDRFFAVRPEGSVSTLKIQRTERGDSAVYLCASSPLAGGYNEQFFGPGTRLTVL.

The chain combines TRBV28 with TRBJ2-7; TRBD2 aligns across 10 bases. The CDR3 is 15 amino acids. J was trimmed by 6 bases and V by 3 bases; bases with no gene match: 8. CDR1 and CDR2 (germline): MDHEN, SYDVKM. CDR3 loop: CASSFSSGRVTEQYF. The CDR3, as DNA: TGTGCCAGCAGTTTTTCAAGCGGGAGGGTCACCGAGCAGTACTTC.

The CDR3: CASSLEREGTQYF. The CDR3 coding sequence is TGCGCCAGCAGCTTGGAACGTGAGGGTACGCAGTATTTT. The chain carries TRBV5-1 and TRBJ2-3; D possibly corresponds to TRBD2 (5 bases). Germline V gene data show CDR1 as SGHRS and CDR2 as YFSETQ. The length of the CDR3 is 13 residues. The V and J ends lost 0 bases and 8 bases respectively, with 10 bases between them.

J is TRBJ2-1 and V is TRBV6-5; 8 nucleotides match TRBD1. The V and J ends lost 0 bases and 4 bases, in that order; junction bases with no gene match: 5. Germline values: CDR1 MNHEY, CDR2 SVGAGI. The CDR3 length is 16 residues. This CDR3 reads CASSYSRQGTYNEQFF. The CDR3 DNA follows: TGTGCCAGCAGTTACTCTCGACAGGGGACTTACAATGAGCAGTTCTTC.

In DNA form, the CDR3 reads TGTGCCAGTAGGGAGTATAATCAGCCCCAGCATTTT. Encoded protein: CASREYNQPQHF. The chain recombines TRBV19 with TRBJ1-5; D is uncertain. Trimming shortened V by 6 bases and J by 4 bases, and 7 bases separated the two germline ends. CDR1 and CDR2 (germline): LNHDA, SQIVND (reference sequence). The CDR3 consists of 12 residues.

V gene TRBV3-1 (or the pseudogene TRBV3-2) combines with J gene TRBJ2-5; D is perhaps TRBD1 (6 bases). The CDR3 length is 14 residues. Germline V lookup: CDR1 LGHDT, CDR2 YNNKEL (reference sequence). Trimming took off 4 bases at V and 3 bases at J, with 12 bases between the two ends. As DNA, the CDR3 is TGTGCCAGCAGCCCGCCCGGGACAAAAGAGACCCAGTACTTC. The encoded protein is CASSPPGTKETQYF.

This chain connects TRBV27 to TRBJ1-2, with TRBD1 identical over 9 bases. The germline V gene encodes CDR1 MNHEY and CDR2 SMNVEV (reference sequence). There are 14 residues in the CDR3. Unmatched junction bases numbered 6, after V lost 5 bases and J lost 5 bases. CDR3 protein: CASSQPGQGYGYTF. The CDR3 bases are TGTGCCAGCAGTCAACCGGGACAGGGTTATGGCTACACCTTC.

V and J are TRBV7-3 and TRBJ1-1; a possible D gene is TRBD1 (5 bases). The CDR3 is made up of 14 amino acids. V lost 5 bases and J 1 base, leaving 11 bases between the germline ends. Germline lookup yields CDR1 SGHTA and CDR2 FQGTGA. CDR3 loop: CASSAIGGNTEAFF. The CDR3 coding sequence is TGTGCCAGCAGCGCAATCGGGGGGAACACTGAAGCTTTCTTT.

The chain uses TRBV2 and TRBJ2-3; D ambiguous. The V gene lost 5 bases and the J gene lost 5 bases, with 11 bases spanning the gap. The CDR3 sequence is 13 residues long. CDR1 SNHLY and CDR2 FYNNEI come from the germline V gene. As DNA, the CDR3 is TGTGCCAGCAGTAGTAGCCTCGAAGATACGCAGTATTTT. It codes for CASSSSLEDTQYF.

The chain combines TRBV5-6 with TRBJ1-2; 7 bases map to TRBD1. CDR1 and CDR2 from the germline V gene are SGHDT and YYEEEE. The CDR3 is made up of 12 amino acids. With V trimmed by 4 bases and J by 8 bases, 5 bases remained unmatched. The CDR3 nucleotides are TGTGCCAGCAGCCTAGACAGGGACGGCTACACCTTC. This sequence encodes CASSLDRDGYTF.

This clone was seen only a few times. V gene TRBV7-8 combines with J gene TRBJ1-1; weak D call: TRBD1 (6 bases). CDR1 is SGHVS and CDR2 is FQNEAQ in the germline V gene. The CDR3 runs to 13 residues. V lost 8 bases, J lost 6 bases, and 16 bases lay in between. The CDR3: CASGYRVDSEAFF. DNA of the CDR3: TGTGCCAGCGGATACAGGGTTGACTCTGAAGCTTTCTTT.

The chain joins TRBV28 to TRBJ1-6; D uncertain. CDR1 is MDHEN and CDR2 is SYDVKM in the germline V gene. V lost 3 bases, J lost 1 base, and 19 bases lay in between. This CDR3 comprises 19 residues. CDR3 DNA: TGTGCCAGCAGTTTTCGCCCCGCGGAGGGAGGTTCCTATAATTCACCCCTCCACTTT. Translating gives CASSFRPAEGGSYNSPLHF. Filled out from reference TRBV28 and TRBJ1-6, the complete variable domain reads DVKVTQSSRYLVKRTGEKVFLECVQDMDHENMFWYRQDPGLGLRLIYFSYDVKMKEKGDIPEGYSVSREKKERFSLILESASTNQTSMYLCASSFRPAEGGSYNSPLHFGNGTRLTVT.

The chain is built from TRBV12-3 or TRBV12-4 and TRBJ2-1; D not resolved. The V gene lost 1 base and the J gene lost 12 bases, with 13 bases spanning the gap. The CDR3 is 13 amino acids. The chain's CDR3 is CASSLVSRNSQFF. The CDR3 DNA follows: TGTGCCAGCAGTTTAGTATCGCGTAACTCGCAGTTCTTC.

The chain joins TRBV5-5 to TRBJ2-5; maybe TRBD1 (6 bases). V gave up 4 bases and J gave up 4 bases, with 20 bases separating them. Germline loops: CDR1 SGHKS, CDR2 YYEKEE (reference sequence). The CDR3 contains 16 residues. CDR3 DNA: TGTGCCAGCAGCCCGACGATTGCGCTGGGGGCAGAGACCCAGTACTTC. This codes for CASSPTIALGAETQYF.

The CDR3 here is CAWSGAGGRNYGYTF. CDR3 DNA sequence: TGTGCCTGGAGTGGAGCGGGCGGGAGAAACTATGGCTACACCTTC. The chain has TRBV30 and TRBJ1-2; D call uncertain. CDR3 size: 15 residues. V was cut by 1 base and J by 2 bases, with 14 bases left in between. Per the germline V gene, CDR1 is GTSNPN and CDR2 is SVGIG (reference sequence).

In this sample, this clone turned up a few times. This rearrangement joins TRBV28 to TRBJ1-2, with 9 bases lining up with TRBD1. J was trimmed by 9 bases and V by 3 bases; bases with no gene match: 5. Germline CDR1 MDHEN, CDR2 SYDVKM. The length of the CDR3 is 13 residues. CDR3 sequence (DNA): TGTGCCAGCAGTTTGTTACAGGGGGCAAGCTACACCTTC. Translation: CASSLLQGASYTF.

The chain recombines TRBV9 with TRBJ2-2; 8 positions agree with TRBD2. The germline gives CDR1 SGDLS, CDR2 YYNGEE. With V trimmed by 4 bases and J by 6 bases, 8 bases remained unmatched. The CDR3 spans 15 residues. The CDR3 region has the DNA TGTGCCAGCAGCCCCCGGGAGGGGGGGGCCGGGGAGCTGTTTTTT. This encodes CASSPREGGAGELFF.

The chain combines TRBV11-1 with TRBJ2-7; 10 positions agree with TRBD1. From germline, CDR1 is SGHAT and CDR2 FQDESV (reference sequence). Unmatched junction bases numbered 6, after V lost 7 bases and J lost 3 bases. This CDR3 has 14 residues. CDR3 in amino acids: CASNLGQGNYEQYF. CDR3 DNA sequence: TGTGCCAGCAACCTGGGACAGGGGAACTACGAGCAGTACTTC.

The chain employs TRBV30 and TRBJ1-1; 7 bases are a match to TRBD1. Germline trimming cut 7 bases from V and 4 bases from J; bases unmatched to any gene: 9. CDR1 GTSNPN and CDR2 SVGIG come from the germline V gene (reference sequence). This CDR3 has 13 amino acids. In DNA, the CDR3 is TGTGCCTCCGGAGAGGGGGCCGGCACTGAAGCTTTCTTT. Protein: CASGEGAGTEAFF. Full variable domain (remainder filled in from reference TRBV30 and TRBJ1-1): SQTIHQWPATLVQPVGSPLSLECTVEGTSNPNLYWYRQAAGRGLQLLFYSVGIGQISSEVPQNLSASRPQDRQFILSSKKLLLSDSGFYLCASGEGAGTEAFFGQGTRLTVV.

In DNA, the CDR3 is TGTGCCAGCAGCCAGGGTCTAGGGGAAACTGAAGCTTTCTTT. Protein: CASSQGLGETEAFF. V usage is TRBV3-1 (or the pseudogene TRBV3-2) and J usage is TRBJ1-1, with a tentative D call TRBD1 (5 bases). Germline V gene sequence: CDR1 LGHDT, CDR2 YNNKEL (reference sequence). Trimming shortened V by 3 bases and J by 5 bases, and 13 bases separated the two germline ends. This CDR3 contains 14 residues.

The chain combines TRBV2 with TRBJ1-1; 9 nucleotides line up with TRBD1. The length of the CDR3 is 14 residues. Germline CDR1 is SNHLY and CDR2 is FYNNEI. V trimming: 6 bases; J trimming: 4 bases; junction bases outside the gene matches: 6. CDR3 coding DNA: TGTGCCAGCAGGCAGGGGACAGGGTCCACTGAAGCTTTCTTT. As protein: CASRQGTGSTEAFF.

The genes are TRBV6-6 and TRBJ2-7; a possible D gene is TRBD1 (6 bases). Germline V CDR1 and CDR2: MNHNY, SVGAGI (reference sequence). Trimming stripped 2 bases from V and 2 bases from J, with 13 bases between. The CDR3 length is 15 residues. The DNA of the CDR3 is TGTGCCAGCAGTTACGGACAGCCCGTAACCTACGAGCAGTACTTC. Protein: CASSYGQPVTYEQYF.

V and J are TRBV7-3 and TRBJ1-1, with 7 bases fitting TRBD1. V lost 5 bases and J lost 6; bases outside the gene matches: 6. Germline V gene data show CDR1 as SGHTA and CDR2 as FQGTGA. The CDR3 consists of 13 residues. The CDR3 DNA follows: TGTGCCAGCAGCCTAGGGGGCTGGGCTGAAGCTTTCTTT. Translating gives CASSLGGWAEAFF.

The chain has TRBV2 and TRBJ2-7, with 12 bases that match TRBD1. The CDR3 length is 14 residues. Per the germline V gene, CDR1 is SNHLY and CDR2 is FYNNEI. V was clipped by 6 bases and J by 4 bases; unmatched bases: 4. CDR3 loop: CASSGTGGEYEQYF. CDR3 in DNA: TGTGCCAGCAGCGGGACAGGGGGCGAATACGAGCAGTACTTC.